The present T cell receptor beta chain was sequenced within a study of T cells in tuberculosis. Whole-study context: Sequenced TCRs come from CD1B-GMM tetramer-binding T cells.

Repertoires were generated with immunoSEQ multiplex PCR, while TCRdb's copy carries only in-frame clones and drops some. The profile shows some 40,000 clones, roughly 96% of them singletons. Unmatched junction bases numbered 1, after V lost 8 bases and J lost 6 bases. This CDR3 comprises 12 residues. Germline V gives CDR1 GTSNPN, CDR2 SVGIG (reference sequence). The clonotype originates from a donor aged 10-35 years with latent tuberculosis or without tuberculosis infection. Sequenced: PBMCs. V and J are TRBV30 and TRBJ1-6; 10 bases are a match to TRBD1. CDR3 protein: CARDRGNSPLHF. CDR3 DNA: TGTGCCCGGGACAGGGGTAATTCACCCCTCCACTTT.